This paragraph covers one T cell receptor (beta chain) sequence. What it recognizes is unknown. Germline V CDR1 and CDR2: MGHRA, YSYEKL. Between the trimmed V and J ends, which lost 0 bases and 3 bases, there was a span of 9 bases. The CDR3 sequence is 15 residues long. Carried by the TCR beta cDNA libraries were unique molecular identifiers. T cells numbering about 0.9 to 10 million yielded cDNA molecules that totaled about 500,000. TCRdb reprocessed the PCR reads with MiXCR, giving one entry per CDR3 protein. The data hold more than 500,000 distinct CDR3 sequences, with roughly 34% observed a single time. These data belong to a study of post-analysis software for immune sequencing data. Looking at the study overall: Patients with relapsing-remitting, secondary progressive and progressive-relapsing multiple sclerosis courses were all represented. General study results and limits: Five TRBV segments, TRBV5-6, TRBV5-1 and TRBV20-1 among them, were found more frequent in patients than controls. Normalized Chao1 diversity was significantly reduced in patients versus controls. Samples prepared in the same batch strongly co-clustered by F measure.

This rearrangement joins TRBV4-1 to TRBJ2-1; D gene ambiguous. The TCR was taken from a girl aged 2-17 years with multiple sclerosis. Sequencing input: blood. In nucleotides, the CDR3 is TGCGCCAGCAGCCAAGAGGAAGCTAGCTACAATGAGCAGTTCTTC. This translates into CASSQEEASYNEQFF.